The 29 T cell receptor beta chains listed next were all sequenced from one sample in a study of regulatory T cells in long-lasting Graves disease. Indicated time point: persistent/refractory GD, antithyroid drugs over 5 years with positive TRAb. RNA from PBMCs was the source of the TCR library. Both iRepertoire HTBI primers and Arm-PCR of CDR3 regions were used to build the TCR beta libraries. A single record per CDR3 protein comes from TCRdb applying MiXCR to the multiplex PCR reads. The table lists roughly 400,000 distinct CDR3 sequences, around 20% of them singletons. The sample was peripheral blood mononuclear cells (PBMCs), taken when the disease was refractory, from a patient treated with antithyroid drugs. The receptor source for this set is a female donor with Graves disease.

On this clonotype itself: This could be a read error, since a much larger clone is one nucleotide away. The genes are TRBV6-8 and TRBJ2-1, with 12 bases fitting TRBD2. V trimming: 6 bases; J trimming: 10 bases; junction bases outside the gene matches: 7. In germline, CDR1 is MNHGY, CDR2 SAAAGT. This CDR3 has 14 amino acids. CDR3 protein: CASSGLAGTYEQFF. CDR3 sequence (DNA): TGTGCCAGCAGCGGACTAGCGGGAACCTACGAGCAGTTCTTC.

This clonotype was counted many times. This chain uses TRBV25-1 with TRBJ2-7; D unresolved. The CDR3 is 17 amino acids. Germline V gene data show CDR1 as MGHDK and CDR2 as SYGVNS. V gave up 1 base and J gave up 1 base, with 17 bases separating them. CDR3 protein: CASSEWRLDPRSYEQYF. The CDR3 coding sequence is TGTGCCAGCAGTGAATGGCGCCTCGACCCCCGATCCTACGAGCAGTACTTC.

This clonotype has more than one count but fewer than ten. The genes are TRBV24-1 and TRBJ2-1; perhaps TRBD2 as D (5 bases). This CDR3 is 15 amino acids long. Trimming left V 6 bases short and J 4 bases short, with 15 bases between. Germline CDR1 and CDR2: KGHDR and SFDVKD. In DNA, the CDR3 is TGTGCCACCAGTTCAGACTACTGGGGTTACAATGAGCAGTTCTTC. Residues: CATSSDYWGYNEQFF.

In this sample, this clonotype turned up many times. V gene TRBV6-5 combines with J gene TRBJ2-7; 7 bases are shared with TRBD2. Trimming removed 3 bases from V and 4 bases from J; junction bases left unmatched: 12. In germline, CDR1 is MNHEY, CDR2 SVGAGI. This CDR3 is 16 amino acids long. The DNA for the CDR3 is TGTGCCAGCAGTTATTCGTTCGGGAGGCTTGTATACGAGCAGTACTTC. Encoded protein: CASSYSFGRLVYEQYF.

The V and J genes are TRBV20-1 and TRBJ2-7; 8 nucleotides align to TRBD1. With 4 bases clipped from V and 0 bases from J, the junction kept 5 bases outside the gene matches. The CDR3 runs to 14 residues. Germline V lookup: CDR1 DFQATT, CDR2 SNEGSKA (reference sequence). In DNA, the CDR3 is TGCAGTGCTAAAGGACAGGGCAACTCCTACGAGCAGTACTTC. Translation: CSAKGQGNSYEQYF.

The gene calls are TRBV5-1 and TRBJ2-1, with 8 bases matching TRBD2. CDR3 length: 14 residues. J lost 4 bases, V lost 6 bases, and 6 bases had no gene match. Germline V gene sequence: CDR1 SGHRS, CDR2 YFSETQ. The CDR3 DNA sequence: TGCGCCAGCAAGGCTAGCGGGCAATACAATGAGCAGTTCTTC. The encoded protein is CASKASGQYNEQFF.

The rearrangement joins TRBV18 to TRBJ1-1; maybe TRBD1 (5 bases). This CDR3 spans 18 amino acids. From germline, CDR1 is KGHSH and CDR2 LQKENI. The V end lost 3 bases, the J end lost 4 bases, and 24 bases lay between the germline ends. The CDR3 here is CASSPAGGKGLVSTEAFF. The DNA for the CDR3 is TGTGCCAGCTCACCCGCCGGGGGGAAGGGATTGGTAAGCACTGAAGCTTTCTTT.

This CDR3 is CASTPRGGGFNTGELFF. CDR3 in DNA: TGTGCCAGCACCCCTAGGGGAGGCGGGTTCAACACCGGGGAGCTGTTTTTT. This chain uses TRBV6-1 with TRBJ2-2, with D maybe TRBD2 (6 bases). The CDR3 runs to 17 residues. V shed 7 bases and J shed 2 bases, with 20 bases lying between them. Germline V gene lookup returns CDR1 MNHNS and CDR2 SASEGT.

The V gene is TRBV2, the J gene TRBJ2-7; D may be TRBD1 (6 bases). Deletions cut 4 bases from V and 7 bases from J, with 11 bases between. Germline V lookup: CDR1 SNHLY, CDR2 FYNNEI. The CDR3 covers 12 residues. The chain's CDR3 is CASSARGNEQYF. The CDR3 region has the DNA TGTGCCAGCAGTGCCAGGGGCAATGAGCAGTACTTC.

The V gene is TRBV12-3 or TRBV12-4, the J gene TRBJ1-1, with TRBD1 matching 8 bases. The CDR3 is 17 residues long. V shed 5 bases and J 4 bases; nucleotides not matched to a gene: 15. The CDR3 coding sequence is TGTGCCAGCAGTCCCTCACCTGTACAGGGGGAAGGCACTGAAGCTTTCTTT. Its protein product is CASSPSPVQGEGTEAFF.

This clonotype has only a few counts. At one of its ends the junction is not consistent with the germline gene, which may arise from a read error. The chain uses TRBV11-1 and TRBJ2-2, with TRBD1 matching over 7 bases. Germline CDR1 is SGHAT and CDR2 is FQDESV (reference sequence). This CDR3 is built from 14 residues. The chain's CDR3 is CASRPGQYTGELLF. Here the CDR3 DNA reads TGTGCCAGCCGACCGGGACAGTACACCGGGGAGCTGCTTTTT.

This clonotype was seen at least ten times. In DNA, the CDR3 is TGCAGTGCCTGGGACAGGGAAAGGGATCAGCCCCAGCATTTT. This sequence encodes CSAWDRERDQPQHF. The genes are TRBV20-1 and TRBJ1-5; the match to TRBD1 covers 9 bases. With 6 bases clipped from V and 5 bases from J, the junction kept 8 bases outside the gene matches. CDR1 and CDR2 (germline): DFQATT, SNEGSKA (reference sequence). The CDR3 extends over 14 amino acids.

This chain links TRBV28 with TRBJ2-1, with 13 bases aligning to TRBD2. V shed 3 bases, J shed 4 bases, and the junction held 9 bases outside the gene matches. The CDR3 has 18 residues. Germline V gene data show CDR1 as MDHEN and CDR2 as SYDVKM. DNA of the CDR3: TGTGCCAGCAGTTTTGAAATCGGACTAGCGGGAGAGTACAATGAGCAGTTCTTC. Its protein product is CASSFEIGLAGEYNEQFF.

This clonotype occurred a few times. This chain connects TRBV5-1 to TRBJ2-5; tentatively, D is TRBD1 (7 bases). V was pared by 0 bases and J by 5 bases, with 14 bases between. Germline loops: CDR1 SGHRS, CDR2 YFSETQ. This CDR3 is built from 15 residues. This CDR3 is CASSLVPEGAETQYF. The CDR3 nucleotides read TGCGCCAGCAGCTTGGTCCCGGAGGGGGCTGAGACCCAGTACTTC. Filled out from reference TRBV5-1 and TRBJ2-5, the complete variable domain reads KAGVTQTPRYLIKTRGQQVTLSCSPISGHRSVSWYQQTPGQGLQFLFEYFSETQRNKGNFPGRFSGRQFSNSRSEMNVSTLELGDSALYLCASSLVPEGAETQYFGPGTRLLVL.

At least ten counts were recorded for this clonotype. This chain uses TRBV6-6 with TRBJ2-7; 10 positions match TRBD1. The CDR3 consists of 15 residues. Germline CDR1 MNHNY, CDR2 SVGAGI (reference sequence). V trimming: 0 bases; J trimming: 7 bases; junction bases outside the gene matches: 6. Here the CDR3 reads CASSYSRQGAREQYF. The CDR3 DNA reads as TGTGCCAGCAGTTACTCGAGACAGGGGGCGAGAGAGCAGTACTTC.

There are many counts of this clonotype. The chain carries TRBV6-2 or TRBV6-3 and TRBJ2-4, with D tentatively TRBD1 (5 bases). Germline V CDR1 and CDR2: MNHEY, SVGEGT. V was cut by 5 bases and J by 0 bases, with 11 bases left in between. This CDR3 comprises 15 residues. Here the CDR3 DNA reads TGTGCCAGCAGTCTAGGGGCTGTAGCCAAAAACATTCAGTACTTC. It encodes CASSLGAVAKNIQYF.

At least ten counts were recorded for this clonotype. The chain has TRBV6-1 and TRBJ2-1; 8 bases fit TRBD2. Germline CDR1 MNHNS, CDR2 SASEGT. The CDR3 loop spans 21 amino acids. The V segment lost 5 bases and the J segment 1 base; nucleotides outside the gene matches: 22. The CDR3 loop reads CASSPVGSGKRQGFSYNEQFF. The CDR3 region has the DNA TGTGCCAGCAGTCCGGTGGGTAGCGGGAAGAGGCAAGGGTTTTCCTACAATGAGCAGTTCTTC.

The V gene is TRBV20-1, the J gene TRBJ1-5; D gene ambiguous. The V end was cut by 5 bases, the J end by 1 base, with 18 bases between. This CDR3 has 16 amino acids. Germline V gene lookup returns CDR1 DFQATT and CDR2 SNEGSKA (reference sequence). CDR3 sequence: CSAEEWVLRSNQPQHF. CDR3 DNA: TGCAGTGCTGAAGAATGGGTATTGCGAAGCAATCAGCCCCAGCATTTT.

V and J are TRBV28 and TRBJ2-3; 10 bases match TRBD2. CDR1 and CDR2 (germline): MDHEN, SYDVKM. The CDR3 consists of 17 residues. With 3 bases clipped from V and 5 bases from J, the junction kept 11 bases outside the gene matches. The DNA of the CDR3 is TGTGCCAGCAGTTTTCTGGCTAGCGGGAGAAGAGGAGATACGCAGTATTTT. This sequence encodes CASSFLASGRRGDTQYF.

This clonotype was counted only a few times. The chain combines TRBV5-6 with TRBJ1-1; weak D call: TRBD1 (5 bases). Germline values: CDR1 SGHDT, CDR2 YYEEEE. CDR3 length: 13 residues. V gave up 1 base and J gave up 6 bases, with 10 bases separating them. The CDR3 reads CASSLPGSPEAFF. CDR3 sequence (DNA): TGTGCCAGCAGCTTGCCAGGGAGCCCTGAAGCTTTCTTT. Drawing the rest from reference TRBV5-6 and TRBJ1-1, the complete variable domain is DAGVTQSPTHLIKTRGQQVTLRCSPKSGHDTVSWYQQALGQGPQFIFQYYEEEERQRGNFPDRFSGHQFPNYSSELNVNALLLGDSALYLCASSLPGSPEAFFGQGTRLTVV.

V is TRBV5-1 and J is TRBJ2-5; no clear D gene. Trimming pared 0 bases from V and 6 bases from J, leaving 12 bases between. Germline V gives CDR1 SGHRS, CDR2 YFSETQ. The CDR3 length is 14 residues. CDR3 nucleotides: TGCGCCAGCAGCTTGGGACAAGGCCTACAGACCCAGTACTTC. Protein: CASSLGQGLQTQYF.

In its sample, this clonotype was seen many times. The V call is TRBV20-1, the J call TRBJ2-7; 11 nucleotides align to TRBD2. Germline trimming cut 5 bases from V and 3 bases from J; bases unmatched to any gene: 6. The CDR3 is 14 residues long. Germline CDR1 and CDR2: DFQATT and SNEGSKA (reference sequence). The CDR3, as DNA: TGCAGTGCTCAGAGGGGGACTAGCGGCTACGAGCAGTACTTC. This encodes CSAQRGTSGYEQYF.

This clonotype was found a few times. V gene TRBV4-1 combines with J gene TRBJ1-6, with 10 bases that match TRBD1. Losses at the gene ends were 0 bases for V and 9 bases for J; bases not matched to a gene: 8. Germline V gives CDR1 MGHRA, CDR2 YSYEKL. The CDR3 totals 17 residues. CDR3: CASSQEGQGQYFSPLHF. DNA for the CDR3: TGCGCCAGCAGCCAAGAGGGACAGGGGCAATATTTTTCACCCCTCCACTTT.

This chain links TRBV7-8 with TRBJ1-1; tentatively, D is TRBD1 (6 bases). Trimming removed 5 bases at V and 1 base at J, with 11 bases between. From germline, CDR1 is SGHVS and CDR2 FQNEAQ. There are 14 residues in the CDR3. CDR3 in DNA: TGTGCCAGCAGCCAGGACAGTAGGAACACTGAAGCTTTCTTT. Translation gives CASSQDSRNTEAFF.

The V and J genes are TRBV28 and TRBJ2-7; D is unresolved. CDR3 size: 12 residues. The ends were cut back, 4 bases at V and 5 bases at J, with 9 bases in the middle. Germline values: CDR1 MDHEN, CDR2 SYDVKM. In DNA form, the CDR3 reads TGTGCCAGCAGTTCTGGCATCCACGAGCAGTACTTC. It is translated as CASSSGIHEQYF.

In its sample, this clonotype was seen many times. V is TRBV27 and J is TRBJ2-7, with TRBD1 matching over 8 bases. The CDR3 length is 14 residues. The ends lost 3 bases at V and 7 bases at J; junction bases unmatched: 8. Germline V CDR1 and CDR2: MNHEY, SMNVEV (reference sequence). CDR3 sequence (DNA): TGTGCCAGCAGTTTGACAGGGGTAGTGAGGGAGCAGTACTTC. Its translation: CASSLTGVVREQYF.

This rearrangement joins TRBV10-3 to TRBJ1-2; possible D gene TRBD1, 6 bases. V lost 3 bases to trimming and J lost 8 bases, with 7 bases between them. CDR1 is ENHRY, CDR2 SYGVKD, per germline. The CDR3 loop spans 11 amino acids. This CDR3 reads CAISDGGGYTF. CDR3 nucleotides: TGTGCCATCAGTGACGGGGGCGGCTACACCTTC.

The chain has TRBV28 and TRBJ2-3, with no clear D. This CDR3 is built from 12 residues. With 10 bases removed from V and 6 bases from J, the gap between germline ends came to 14 bases. In germline, CDR1 is MDHEN, CDR2 SYDVKM. CDR3 in amino acids: CATFRHWDTQYF. The CDR3 nucleotides read TGTGCCACCTTCCGACATTGGGATACGCAGTATTTT. The variable domain in full, with the rest retrieved from reference TRBV28 and TRBJ2-3, is DVKVTQSSRYLVKRTGEKVFLECVQDMDHENMFWYRQDPGLGLRLIYFSYDVKMKEKGDIPEGYSVSREKKERFSLILESASTNQTSMYLCATFRHWDTQYFGPGTRLTVL.

In its sample, this clonotype was seen a few times. This sequence joins TRBV5-1 and TRBJ2-7; D possibly corresponds to TRBD2 (6 bases). Germline CDR1 SGHRS, CDR2 YFSETQ. Trimming shortened V by 4 bases and J by 3 bases, and 20 bases separated the two germline ends. The CDR3 spans 16 residues. The CDR3 DNA follows: TGCGCCAGCAGCCAACCAACGAAGACTAGGGACTACGAGCAGTACTTC. This sequence encodes CASSQPTKTRDYEQYF.